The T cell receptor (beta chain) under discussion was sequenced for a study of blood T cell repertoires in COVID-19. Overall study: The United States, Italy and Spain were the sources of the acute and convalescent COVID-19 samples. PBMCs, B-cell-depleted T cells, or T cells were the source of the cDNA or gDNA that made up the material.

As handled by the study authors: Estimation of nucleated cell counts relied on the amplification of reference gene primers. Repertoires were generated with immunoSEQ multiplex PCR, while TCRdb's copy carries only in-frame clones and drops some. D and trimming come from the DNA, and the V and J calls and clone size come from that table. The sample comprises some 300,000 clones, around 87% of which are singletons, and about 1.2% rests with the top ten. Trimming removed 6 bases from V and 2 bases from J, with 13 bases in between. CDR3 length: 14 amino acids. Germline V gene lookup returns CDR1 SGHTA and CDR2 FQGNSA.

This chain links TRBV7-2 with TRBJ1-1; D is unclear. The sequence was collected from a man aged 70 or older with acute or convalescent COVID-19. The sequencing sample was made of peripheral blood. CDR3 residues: CASRTAEKNTEAFF. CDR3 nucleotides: TGTGCCAGCAGAACTGCCGAAAAAAACACTGAAGCTTTCTTT.